The 28 T cell receptor beta chains reported below all come from one sample, sequenced in a study of cytomegalovirus exposure and HLA in healthy donors. PCR employed 60 Vbeta and 13 Jbeta primers. TCRdb keeps only in-frame clones here, not all; method: immunoSEQ multiplex PCR. Here the sample spans about 43,000 clones, roughly 63% being singletons. The sample taken for sequencing was PBMCs. These receptors were collected from a man aged 60-69 years in good health and CMV-seropositive.

This clone was seen just once. CDR3 sequence: CASSLEAGGDTQYF. In DNA, the CDR3 is TGTGCCAGCAGCTTAGAAGCGGGAGGAGATACGCAGTATTTT. This chain uses TRBV13 with TRBJ2-3, with 9 bases that match TRBD2. The CDR3 covers 14 residues. V was pared by 1 base and J by 5 bases, with 1 base of the junction left unmatched. Per germline, CDR1 PRHDT and CDR2 FYEKMQ (reference sequence).

This clone appeared a single time. The chain is built from TRBV6-1 and TRBJ1-5; D perhaps matches TRBD1 (5 bases). V shed 4 bases and J shed 4 bases, with 8 bases lying between them. Germline CDR1 and CDR2: MNHNS and SASEGT. The CDR3 extends over 13 amino acids. The chain's CDR3 is CASSAGGNQPQHF. The CDR3 DNA follows: TGTGCCAGCAGTGCGGGGGGAAATCAGCCCCAGCATTTT.

V and J are TRBV7-2 and TRBJ2-1; 14 positions match TRBD2. CDR1 SGHTA and CDR2 FQGNSA come from the germline V gene. This CDR3 region has 15 residues. V dropped 5 bases and J dropped 8; count of bases not matched to a gene: 5. In DNA form, the CDR3 reads TGTGCCAGCAGCCAGGGACTAGCGGGAGAAGATGAGCAGTTCTTC. This codes for CASSQGLAGEDEQFF.

This clone was seen a few times. This CDR3 is CASSLDRHEQFF. In DNA, the CDR3 is TGTGCCAGCAGCTTAGACAGGCATGAGCAGTTCTTC. The chain is built from TRBV11-3 and TRBJ2-1, with D hard to call. CDR3 size: 12 residues. The V gene's germline CDR1 is SGHNT and CDR2 YENEEA. V lost 0 bases and J 8 bases, leaving 5 bases between the germline ends.

This clone was seen more than once but under ten times. The chain links TRBV27 to TRBJ2-7; 14 nucleotides match TRBD2. This CDR3 is 15 amino acids long. Trimming at V came to 5 bases and at J to 3 bases, leaving 3 bases not matched to a gene. Germline CDR1 MNHEY, CDR2 SMNVEV (reference sequence). CDR3 loop: CASSPGLAGDYEQYF. DNA of the CDR3: TGTGCCAGCAGTCCGGGACTAGCGGGAGACTACGAGCAGTACTTC.

This sequence joins TRBV19 and TRBJ2-1; TRBD2 agrees at 7 bases. The CDR3 runs 15 residues. Trimming took 3 bases from V and 6 from J; bases not matched to a gene: 8. CDR1 and CDR2 from the germline V gene are LNHDA and SQIVND (reference sequence). The CDR3 protein is CASSIGGYGRNEQFF. The CDR3 DNA reads as TGTGCCAGTAGTATCGGGGGGTATGGACGCAATGAGCAGTTCTTC.

Comment on this clone: Germline and junction disagree at one end, which may indicate a read error. The chain couples TRBV30 to TRBJ1-2; 9 bases agree with TRBD1. This CDR3 has 16 amino acids. Germline V gives CDR1 GTSNPN, CDR2 SVGIG (reference sequence). The CDR3: CACKPTGTGINDGYTF. The CDR3 DNA reads as TGTGCCTGCAAACCAACCGGGACAGGGATTAACGATGGCTACACCTTC. The whole variable domain, remainder taken from reference TRBV30 and TRBJ1-2, is SQTIHQWPATLVQPVGSPLSLECTVEGTSNPNLYWYRQAAGRGLQLLFYSVGIGQISSEVPQNLSASRPQDRQFILSSKKLLLSDSGFYLCACKPTGTGINDGYTFGSGTRLTVV.

In regard to this clone: One end of the junction does not line up with germline, which may come from a read error. The rearrangement links TRBV30 to TRBJ1-1; D is ambiguous. This CDR3 contains 13 residues. Germline lookup yields CDR1 GTSNPN and CDR2 SVGIG (reference sequence). The CDR3 here is CVWSQTLNTEAFF. The CDR3 DNA sequence: TGTGTCTGGTCTCAGACTTTGAACACTGAAGCTTTCTTT.

The chain recombines TRBV19 with TRBJ2-2; weak D call: TRBD1 (5 bases). From germline, CDR1 is LNHDA and CDR2 SQIVND (reference sequence). V shed 3 bases and J shed 7 bases, with 12 bases lying between them. CDR3 size: 14 residues. CDR3 in DNA: TGTGCCAGTAGTATTACAGGCATAAACGGGGAGCTGTTTTTT. Encoded protein: CASSITGINGELFF.

DNA of the CDR3: TGCGCCAGCAGTCCCCGGTTAGCGGGGTCTCAAGAGACCCAGTACTTC. It encodes CASSPRLAGSQETQYF. The gene calls are TRBV5-1 and TRBJ2-5, with 8 bases aligning to TRBD2. The germline V gene encodes CDR1 SGHRS and CDR2 YFSETQ. CDR3 size: 16 residues. With 5 bases clipped from V and 2 bases from J, the junction kept 11 bases outside the gene matches.

There are many counts of this clone. This chain connects TRBV13 to TRBJ1-4, with 7 positions matching TRBD1. Germline V CDR1 and CDR2: PRHDT, FYEKMQ (reference sequence). V was clipped by 0 bases and J by 6 bases; unmatched bases: 4. This CDR3 has 15 residues. CDR3 sequence: CASSLGNRGYEKLFF. The CDR3 region has the DNA TGTGCCAGCAGCTTAGGGAACAGGGGTTATGAAAAACTGTTTTTT.

In DNA, the CDR3 is TGCAGCGGGAGGGAGGGAGAGACCCAGTACTTC. Its translation: CSGREGETQYF. This chain uses TRBV29-1 with TRBJ2-5; 7 bases are shared with TRBD2. Trimming cost V 7 bases and J 4 bases; bases outside gene matches: 3. CDR3 length: 11 residues. CDR1 is SQVTM, CDR2 ANQGSEA, per germline.

This chain joins TRBV4-1 and TRBJ1-5, with no clear D. V lost 1 base and J 2 bases, leaving 3 bases between the germline ends. CDR1 and CDR2 from the germline V gene are MGHRA and YSYEKL. The CDR3 consists of 13 residues. DNA for the CDR3: TGCGCCAGCAGCCAAGCTGGCAATCAGCCCCAGCATTTT. Encoded protein: CASSQAGNQPQHF.

V gene TRBV18 combines with J gene TRBJ1-1, with 7 bases aligning to TRBD1. The CDR3 covers 13 residues. V shed 9 bases and J 1 base; nucleotides not matched to a gene: 5. CDR1 and CDR2 from the germline V gene are KGHSH and LQKENI. The CDR3 loop reads CASTGQRNTEAFF. The DNA for the CDR3 is TGTGCCAGTACGGGACAGAGGAACACTGAAGCTTTCTTT.

The V gene is TRBV27, the J gene TRBJ1-1; 7 nucleotides align to TRBD1. Trimming removed 6 bases from V and 4 bases from J; junction bases left unmatched: 8. From germline, CDR1 is MNHEY and CDR2 SMNVEV (reference sequence). The CDR3 loop spans 14 amino acids. The CDR3 nucleotides are TGTGCCAGCAGCCGAACAGGGGCTTTCACTGAAGCTTTCTTT. Its protein product is CASSRTGAFTEAFF.

This clone has a handful of counts. The chain recombines TRBV11-1 with TRBJ2-1; D is ambiguous. Germline CDR1 reads SGHAT; CDR2 reads FQDESV (reference sequence). CDR3 length: 13 amino acids. Trimming took off 1 base at V and 8 bases at J, with 9 bases between the two ends. Written as DNA, the CDR3 is TGTGCCAGCAGCTTAGAAATGGCCTATGAGCAGTTCTTC. This gives the protein CASSLEMAYEQFF. Full variable domain (rest looked up from reference TRBV11-1 and TRBJ2-1): EAEVAQSPRYKITEKSQAVAFWCDPISGHATLYWYRQILGQGPELLVQFQDESVVDDSQLPKDRFSAERLKGVDSTLKIQPAELGDSAMYLCASSLEMAYEQFFGPGTRLTVL.

This clone occurred a few times. This chain links TRBV6-6 with TRBJ1-5; no definite D call. Germline loops: CDR1 MNHNY, CDR2 SVGAGI (reference sequence). Trimming cost V 0 bases and J 6 bases, with 9 bases left between them. The CDR3 is 14 amino acids. The CDR3 loop reads CASSYSGRSQPQHF. DNA for the CDR3: TGTGCCAGCAGTTACTCTGGTAGGAGTCAGCCCCAGCATTTT.

The rearrangement uses TRBV10-3 and TRBJ2-6, with TRBD1 matching 8 bases. V gave up 5 bases and J gave up 4 bases; unmatched junction bases: 10. This CDR3 spans 17 amino acids. In germline, CDR1 is ENHRY, CDR2 SYGVKD. CDR3 DNA: TGTGCCATCAGTTCAGGGGGCAGGGGGCAAGGGGCCAACGTCCTGACTTTC. Amino acids: CAISSGGRGQGANVLTF.

The table lists this clone with a few counts. J is TRBJ1-1 and V is TRBV5-1, with D perhaps matching TRBD1 (6 bases). V lost 5 bases to trimming and J lost 8 bases, with 10 bases between them. The germline V gene encodes CDR1 SGHRS and CDR2 YFSETQ. The CDR3 sequence is 11 residues long. The CDR3 nucleotides read TGCGCCAGCAGTTCGGACAGCGAAGCTTTCTTT. Protein sequence: CASSSDSEAFF.

The rearrangement uses TRBV11-2 and TRBJ2-1; 8 nucleotides line up with TRBD2. Looked up from germline, CDR1 is SGHAT and CDR2 is FQNNGV. There are 14 residues in the CDR3. V trimming: 5 bases; J trimming: 6 bases; junction bases outside the gene matches: 6. DNA for the CDR3: TGTGCCAGCAGCACCGGACTAGCCAGCAATGAGCAGTTCTTC. Protein product: CASSTGLASNEQFF.

The chain carries TRBV5-6 and TRBJ1-2; 7 positions agree with TRBD1. Trimming at V came to 0 bases and at J to 0 bases, leaving 8 bases not matched to a gene. The CDR3 is 17 amino acids. Germline V CDR1 and CDR2: SGHDT, YYEEEE. This chain's CDR3 is CASSLEAGGRANYGYTF. In DNA, the CDR3 is TGTGCCAGCAGCTTGGAAGCAGGGGGAAGGGCTAACTATGGCTACACCTTC.

The chain links TRBV6-5 to TRBJ2-2, with 7 bases matching TRBD2. This CDR3 region has 16 residues. Trimming removed 4 bases from V and 10 bases from J; junction bases left unmatched: 15. Germline V lookup: CDR1 MNHEY, CDR2 SVGAGI. CDR3 nucleotide sequence: TGTGCCAGCAGTTCCATGACTAGCTTCGACGTCGAGGAGCTGTTTTTT. Translated, it gives CASSSMTSFDVEELFF.

The CDR3 here is CASRRRQGSTDTQYF. As DNA, the CDR3 is TGTGCCAGCAGGCGTAGACAGGGAAGCACAGATACGCAGTATTTT. The V gene is TRBV6-1, the J gene TRBJ2-3; TRBD1 aligns across 7 bases. Losses at the gene ends were 6 bases for V and 0 bases for J; bases not matched to a gene: 6. Germline values: CDR1 MNHNS, CDR2 SASEGT. The CDR3 is made up of 15 amino acids.

V is TRBV7-8 and J is TRBJ2-2, with 9 bases matching TRBD2. Germline CDR1 is SGHVS and CDR2 is FQNEAQ. CDR3 length: 16 amino acids. After removal of 1 base from V and 7 bases from J, the junction contained 7 bases not matched to a gene. The CDR3 sequence: CASSLEAGGYDGELFF. The CDR3 DNA sequence: TGTGCCAGCAGCTTAGAGGCGGGAGGGTATGACGGGGAGCTGTTTTTT.

The V gene is TRBV28, the J gene TRBJ2-3, with 7 bases lining up with TRBD1. Germline V gives CDR1 MDHEN, CDR2 SYDVKM. The CDR3 covers 16 residues. V lost 0 bases and J lost 3; bases outside the gene matches: 6. The CDR3 sequence: CASSLWVDRSTDTQYF. The DNA for the CDR3 is TGTGCCAGCAGTTTATGGGTGGACAGGAGTACAGATACGCAGTATTTT. Together with reference TRBV28 and TRBJ2-3, the CDR3 gives the full variable domain: DVKVTQSSRYLVKRTGEKVFLECVQDMDHENMFWYRQDPGLGLRLIYFSYDVKMKEKGDIPEGYSVSREKKERFSLILESASTNQTSMYLCASSLWVDRSTDTQYFGPGTRLTVL.

The chain combines TRBV5-4 with TRBJ1-1; TRBD1 aligns across 9 bases. Germline values: CDR1 SGHNT, CDR2 YYREEE (reference sequence). The CDR3 has 14 amino acids. The V gene end was trimmed by 0 bases and the J gene end by 5 bases; junction bases not matched to a gene: 2. The CDR3 spells CASSLDRGRTEAFF. CDR3 DNA: TGTGCCAGCAGCTTGGACAGGGGGCGTACTGAAGCTTTCTTT.

V is TRBV7-2 and J is TRBJ2-2; 7 bases match TRBD1. CDR3 length: 15 residues. Germline V CDR1 and CDR2: SGHTA, FQGNSA. Trimming cost V 5 bases and J 2 bases; bases outside gene matches: 5. CDR3 protein: CASSLDRDNTGELFF. As DNA, the CDR3 is TGTGCCAGCAGCCTAGACAGGGATAACACCGGGGAGCTGTTTTTT.

The chain joins TRBV19 to TRBJ1-1; D might be TRBD1 (5 bases). CDR3 size: 14 residues. Looked up from germline, CDR1 is LNHDA and CDR2 is SQIVND (reference sequence). Trimming pared 3 bases from V and 5 bases from J, leaving 13 bases between. CDR3 loop: CASSIYSRGTEAFF. CDR3 in DNA: TGTGCCAGTAGTATCTATTCTAGGGGAACTGAAGCTTTCTTT.